The entry below gives a single T cell receptor beta chain sequence along with its context. Its specificity is not known. V lost 7 bases to trimming and J lost 5 bases, with 14 bases between them. Germline CDR1 MNHNY, CDR2 SVGAGI (reference sequence). The CDR3 runs 13 residues. The data stem from a study of cytomegalovirus exposure and HLA in healthy donors. It was with 60 Vbeta and 13 Jbeta primers that the PCR ran. The method was immunoSEQ multiplex PCR; TCRdb's version includes in-frame clones alone and lacks a portion of them. The sample lists over 150,000 clones, approximately 70% seen once, with 2.5% to 3% in the top ten. The study, taken as a whole, reports: In a later analysis, TCR association rates varied by HLA locus: DRB1 most, HLA-C fewest.

This clonotype was sampled from a woman aged 40 to 55 in good health and CMV-seropositive. Material for sequencing was PBMCs. The chain employs TRBV6-6 and TRBJ1-2; D perhaps matches TRBD1 (5 bases). The CDR3: CASTTIDSYGYTF. The CDR3 nucleotides are TGTGCCAGCACCACTATCGACAGTTATGGCTACACCTTC.